These T cell receptor beta chains were read from a single sample in a study of cytomegalovirus exposure and HLA in healthy donors. Profiled with immunoSEQ multiplex PCR; TCRdb holds only in-frame clones, not every one. The table records 150,000 to 200,000 clones, approximately 59% of them present only once. Sequencing used PBMCs. These TCRs come from a middle-aged man in good health and CMV-seronegative. The CDR3 runs from the conserved cysteine through the conserved F or W. Fields, in order: V gene, clone size, J gene, D gene, CDR3 DNA, CDR3 protein. The D gene is left open where the match is weak. Only some rows state a clone size, as once, few, many or a class for expanded clones.

TRBV6-6,few,TRBJ1-5,TRBD1,TGTGCCATCGGATCCATCCGCGGACAGGCCATCGAGCCCCAGCATTTT,CAIGSIRGQAIEPQHF
TRBV28,few,TRBJ1-4,.,TGTGCCACCCTGATACAGGGAAGCGAAAAACTGTTTTTT,CATLIQGSEKLFF
TRBV29-1,.,TRBJ1-1,TRBD1,TGCAGCTCTAGACAGGGGTTGAACACTGAAGCTTTCTTT,CSSRQGLNTEAFF
TRBV5-1,.,TRBJ2-7,TRBD2,TGCGCCAGCAGCTTGGAACTAGCGGACCCTTACGAGCAGTACTTC,CASSLELADPYEQYF
TRBV2,few,TRBJ2-7,TRBD1,TGTGCCAGCAGTGCGGTTTCGGGACAGGGTTACGAGCAGTACTTC,CASSAVSGQGYEQYF
TRBV5-6,.,TRBJ1-2,TRBD1,TGTGCCAGCAGCTTTTGGGGACAGGGGGCGGGAGTCTATGGCTACACCTTC,CASSFWGQGAGVYGYTF
TRBV6-1,.,TRBJ2-7,.,TGTGCCAGCAGACTATCCCCCTTAAACTACGAGCAGTACTTC,CASRLSPLNYEQYF
TRBV5-6,.,TRBJ2-3,TRBD1,TGTGCCAGCAGCTTAGTTCTGGGGGACAGGGGATTAGATACGCAGTATTTT,CASSLVLGDRGLDTQYF
TRBV30,.,TRBJ2-3,TRBD2,TGTGCCTGGAAACTAGCGGGCACAGATACGCAGTATTTT,CAWKLAGTDTQYF
TRBV7-6,.,TRBJ1-5,.,TGTGCCAGCAGCTTTGCTCGTGGGAGGTGTAGCAATCAGCCACAGCATTTT,CASSFARGRCSNQPQHF
TRBV5-1,.,TRBJ2-4,.,TGCGCCAGCAGCTTGTTTGCAGGGGCTGTAGCCAAAAACATTCAGTACTTC,CASSLFAGAVAKNIQYF
TRBV23-1,few,TRBJ1-2,.,TGCGCCAGCAGTCAGGCACGGCGGGCTGGCTACACCTTC,CASSQARRAGYTF
TRBV7-2,.,TRBJ1-6,.,TGTGCCAGCAGCACAAGGGTCGGGAGCAATTCACCCCTCCACTTT,CASSTRVGSNSPLHF
TRBV6-1,.,TRBJ2-7,.,TGTGCCAGCAGTGAGAACTGGAGCTCCTACGAGCAGTACTTC,CASSENWSSYEQYF
TRBV15,once,TRBJ2-7,TRBD2,TGTGCCACCAGCAGGGGTGGGGGTGGAGGCGGGAGGAGCTACGAGCAGTACTTC,CATSRGGGGGGRSYEQYF
TRBV5-5,few,TRBJ1-2,.,TGTGCCAGCAGCCACCCGGACGGGGTTGGCTACACCTTC,CASSHPDGVGYTF
TRBV5-4,.,TRBJ2-5,.,TGTGCCAGCAGCTTGCAACTCCAAGAGACCCAGTACTTC,CASSLQLQETQYF
TRBV5-5,once,TRBJ2-1,.,TGTGCCAGCAGCTTTGGACTTGCCTACAATGAGCAGTTCTTC,CASSFGLAYNEQFF
TRBV19,.,TRBJ2-3,TRBD1,TGTGCCAGTACGAGGACAGGGAGCACAGATACGCAGTATTTT,CASTRTGSTDTQYF
TRBV6-1,.,TRBJ1-4,TRBD1,TGTGCCAGCAGTGGCCGGGACAGTCTTAATGAAAAACTGTTTTTT,CASSGRDSLNEKLFF
TRBV5-1,few,TRBJ1-2,.,TGCGCCAGCAAGGAGACAGGCGACTATGGCTACACCTTC,CASKETGDYGYTF
TRBV5-1,few,TRBJ2-7,.,TGCGCCAGCAGACGCGACGTGGCGGGGCGTTCCCGTGGCTACGAGCAGTACTTC,CASRRDVAGRSRGYEQYF
TRBV9,.,TRBJ2-3,.,TGTGCCAGCAGCGTAGTAGGGGTCCAGACAGATACGCAGTATTTT,CASSVVGVQTDTQYF
TRBV29-1,.,TRBJ2-3,TRBD1,TGCAGCGTTGCCGGACAGGGGGCCTCAGATACGCAGTATTTT,CSVAGQGASDTQYF
TRBV6-1,.,TRBJ2-4,.,TGTGCCAGCAGTGACGGGGCCAAAAACATTCAGTACTTC,CASSDGAKNIQYF
TRBV27,.,TRBJ2-1,TRBD2,TGTGCCAGCAGTCTCCGGACTAGCGGGAGAGGGAATGAGCAGTTCTTC,CASSLRTSGRGNEQFF
TRBV5-1,.,TRBJ2-1,.,TGCGCCAGCAGCTTGGTCCAAGTAGATTCGACCTACAATGAGCAGTTCTTC,CASSLVQVDSTYNEQFF
TRBV29-1,.,TRBJ2-5,TRBD1,TGCAGCGCAGGGACAGCCCGGGAGACCCAGTACTTC,CSAGTARETQYF
TRBV5-1,.,TRBJ2-5,.,TGCGCCAGCAGCTTGAGGTTCGGGGAGACCCAGTACTTC,CASSLRFGETQYF
TRBV5-5,.,TRBJ2-6,.,TGTGCCAGCAGCTTAGTTCCAGGGGATGGGGCCAACGTCCTGACTTTC,CASSLVPGDGANVLTF
TRBV7-2,.,TRBJ2-1,TRBD2,TGTGCCAGCAGCACTCGGAGTAGCGGGAATCACAATGAGCAGTTCTTC,CASSTRSSGNHNEQFF
TRBV19,.,TRBJ1-1,TRBD1,TGTGCCAGTAGTACCAGACAGGGGGCCCCGAACACTGAAGCTTTCTTT,CASSTRQGAPNTEAFF
TRBV7-8,few,TRBJ1-5,TRBD1,TGTGCCAGCAGCTTAGTACAGGGGGGGAATAATCAGCCCCAGCATTTT,CASSLVQGGNNQPQHF
TRBV9,.,TRBJ1-6,TRBD1,TGTGCCAGCAGCACCCTACCGGGACAGAATAATTCACCCCTCCACTTT,CASSTLPGQNNSPLHF
TRBV28,.,TRBJ2-4,TRBD1,TGTGCCAGCAGTACAGGGACAGGGTGGTCCAAAAACATTCAGTACTTC,CASSTGTGWSKNIQYF
TRBV25-1,.,TRBJ2-1,TRBD2,TGTGCCAGCAGTGAAGGGACTAGCGGGAGTGTTTACAATGAGCAGTTCTTC,CASSEGTSGSVYNEQFF
TRBV28,.,TRBJ2-7,.,TGTGCCAGCAGGTCTCGACAGGACGAGCAGTACTTC,CASRSRQDEQYF
TRBV27,.,TRBJ1-5,TRBD1,TGTGCCAGCAGGTCCGGGACAGAGAACAATCAGCCCCAGCATTTT,CASRSGTENNQPQHF
TRBV5-1,.,TRBJ2-7,TRBD2,TGCGCCAGCAGCTTGGGTTCGGGACTAGGATCCGAGCAGTACTTC,CASSLGSGLGSEQYF
TRBV2,.,TRBJ2-2,.,TGTGCCAGCCGGACAGCTCCTCAAGCCGGGGAGCTGTTTTTT,CASRTAPQAGELFF
TRBV5-1,.,TRBJ1-6,TRBD1,TGCGCCAGCAGCTCCACAGGGGGTATGAGTAATTCACCCCTCCACTTT,CASSSTGGMSNSPLHF
TRBV21-1,.,TRBJ2-7,.,TGTGCCAGCAGCGGACGGTGGCGGGGGCAGTACTTC,CASSGRWRGQYF
TRBV12-5,.,TRBJ2-3,TRBD2,TGTGCTAGTGGCCCTACTAGCGGGCGAACAGATACGCAGTATTTT,CASGPTSGRTDTQYF